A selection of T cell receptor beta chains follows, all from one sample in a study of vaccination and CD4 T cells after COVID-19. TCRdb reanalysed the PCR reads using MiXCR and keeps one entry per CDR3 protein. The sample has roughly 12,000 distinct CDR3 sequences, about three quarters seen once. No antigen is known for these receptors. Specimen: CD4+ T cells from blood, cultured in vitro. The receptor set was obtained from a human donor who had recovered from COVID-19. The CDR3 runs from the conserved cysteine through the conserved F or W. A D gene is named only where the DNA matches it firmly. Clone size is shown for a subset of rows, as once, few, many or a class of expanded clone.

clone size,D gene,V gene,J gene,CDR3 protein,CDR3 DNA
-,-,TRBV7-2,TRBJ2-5,CASSPAVTQYF,TGTGCCAGCAGCCCCGCGGTGACCCAGTACTTC
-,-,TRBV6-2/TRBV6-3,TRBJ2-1,CASSYRATYNEQFF,TGTGCCAGCAGTTACCGGGCGACCTACAATGAGCAGTTCTTC
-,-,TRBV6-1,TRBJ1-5,CASSGGGRGSNQPQHF,TGTGCCAGCAGTGGGGGGGGGAGGGGAAGCAATCAGCCCCAGCATTTT
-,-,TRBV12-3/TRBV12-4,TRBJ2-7,CASSLSWSYEQYF,TGTGCCAGCAGTCTTAGCTGGAGCTACGAGCAGTACTTC
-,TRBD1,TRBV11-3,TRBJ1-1,CASGTGYSVRNTEAFF,TGTGCCAGCGGGACAGGGTATTCAGTAAGAAACACTGAAGCTTTCTTT
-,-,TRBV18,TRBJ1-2,CASSPMRDHTF,TGTGCCAGCTCACCGATGCGGGACCACACCTTC
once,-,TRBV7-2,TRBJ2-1,CASSLVTTRSLANEQFF,TGTGCCAGCAGCTTAGTTACGACTAGAAGTTTAGCAAATGAGCAGTTCTTC
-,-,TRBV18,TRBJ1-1,CASSQELRGRNTEAFF,TGTGCCAGCTCACAAGAGTTGAGGGGTAGGAACACTGAAGCTTTCTTT
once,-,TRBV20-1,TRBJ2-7,CSARASTYEQYF,TGCAGTGCTAGGGCGTCGACCTACGAGCAGTACTTC
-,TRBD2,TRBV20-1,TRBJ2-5,CSARGVTGRAMETQYF,TGCAGTGCGAGAGGGGTCACCGGGAGGGCCATGGAGACCCAGTACTTC
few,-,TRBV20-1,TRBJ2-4,CSARVRGQGYVSVLGNIQYF,TGCAGTGCTAGAGTCCGGGGGCAGGGGTACGTGTCTGTCCTAGGGAACATTCAGTACTTC
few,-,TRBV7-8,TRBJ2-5,CASSLGRGAGFGSETQYF,TGTGCCAGCAGCTTAGGAAGGGGCGCCGGTTTCGGATCAGAGACCCAGTACTTC
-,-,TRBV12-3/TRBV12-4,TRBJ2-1,CASMREHSYNEQFF,TGTGCCAGCATGCGGGAACACTCCTACAATGAGCAGTTCTTC
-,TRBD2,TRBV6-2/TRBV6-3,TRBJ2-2,CASSRTSGNTGELFF,TGTGCCAGCAGTCGGACTAGCGGAAACACCGGGGAGCTGTTTTTT
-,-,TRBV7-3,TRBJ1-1,CASSSAGGVTEAFF,TGTGCCAGCAGCTCGGCGGGAGGGGTGACTGAAGCTTTCTTT
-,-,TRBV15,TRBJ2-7,CATSRDLAYEQYF,TGTGCCACCAGCAGAGATCTGGCCTACGAGCAGTACTTC
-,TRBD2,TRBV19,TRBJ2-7,CASSLSGMTAYEQYF,TGTGCCAGTAGTTTAAGCGGGATGACCGCCTACGAGCAGTACTTC
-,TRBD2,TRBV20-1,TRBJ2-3,CSARRRAGVTDTQYF,TGCAGTGCTAGACGACGAGCGGGAGTGACAGATACGCAGTATTTT
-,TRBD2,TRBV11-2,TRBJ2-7,CASSSSTSGRAPVEQYF,TGTGCCAGCAGCTCGAGCACTAGCGGGAGGGCCCCCGTCGAGCAGTACTTC
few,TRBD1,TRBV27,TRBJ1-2,CASSDRESYGYTF,TGTGCCAGCAGTGACAGGGAGTCCTATGGCTACACCTTC
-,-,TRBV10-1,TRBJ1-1,CASAGNTEAFF,TGCGCCAGCGCAGGGAACACTGAAGCTTTCTTT
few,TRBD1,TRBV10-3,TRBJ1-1,CAIRGQVGNTEAFF,TGTGCCATCAGGGGACAGGTGGGGAACACTGAAGCTTTCTTT
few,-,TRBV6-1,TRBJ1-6,CASSERDRGPLHF,TGTGCCAGCAGTGAGAGGGACCGAGGGCCCCTCCACTTT
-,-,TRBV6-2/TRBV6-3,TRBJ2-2,CASSYSILRQNTGELFF,TGTGCCAGCAGTTACTCGATATTGCGGCAGAACACCGGGGAGCTGTTTTTT
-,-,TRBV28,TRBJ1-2,CASSPHYGYTF,TGTGCCAGCAGTCCCCACTATGGCTACACCTTC
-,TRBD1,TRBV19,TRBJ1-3,CASSNTGASSGNTLYF,TGTGCCAGTAGTAACACAGGGGCGAGCTCTGGAAACACCTTATATTTT
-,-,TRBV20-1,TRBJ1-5,CSALDSYQPQHF,TGCAGTGCCCTCGACAGCTATCAGCCCCAGCATTTT
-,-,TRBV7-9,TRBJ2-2,CASSGARGELFF,TGTGCCAGCAGCGGGGCCCGCGGGGAGCTGTTTTTT